This TCR beta chain was sequenced for a study of T cell repertoires in cytomegalovirus infection. At the level of the study: Signatures in public TCR beta sequences pointed to both CMV infection and matching HLA type.

This CDR3 has 15 amino acids. V gave up 1 base and J gave up 3 bases, with 12 bases separating them. Germline CDR1 and CDR2: SGHAT and FQNNGV. One entry per CDR3 protein, called by TCRdb with MiXCR from the reads. The sample includes around 260,000 distinct CDR3 sequences, roughly 25% of them seen just once. Study results and limitations: It was HLA-C-restricted CMV-specific TCR beta clonotypes that dominated the response ex vivo.

This clonotype was detected ten times or more. Its antigen is still unknown. This TCR was recovered from a human donor in good health (CMV status not recorded). Some clones in this sample may be carry-over from other donors' samples. Input material: PBMCs. The V gene is TRBV11-2, the J gene TRBJ1-1, with a weak D call TRBD1 (5 bases). The CDR3 DNA is TGTGCCAGCAGCTTAGTGGCAGGGCTGGACACTGAAGCTTTCTTT. Protein: CASSLVAGLDTEAFF.